This TCR beta chain derives from a study of beta chain features in type 1 diabetes. Sequenced material consisted of expressed TCRB transcripts (all of the isolated RNA was reverse transcribed). The table came from immunoSEQ multiplex PCR; TCRdb's copy has only in-frame clones and leaves some out. The repertoire has 350,000 to 450,000 clones, around 12% of them found once; the top ten carry about 0.01%. Broader study findings: Fewer insertions but more deletions were seen at VDJ junctions in type 1 diabetes patients. Type 1 diabetes patients showed a moderate but significant shortening of TCRB CDR3s in all four CD4+ subsets.

This CDR3 is 13 amino acids long. Per germline, CDR1 SQVTM and CDR2 ANQGSEA. Trimming removed 3 bases from V and 2 bases from J, with 5 bases in between. This clone appeared many times. Its antigen remains unknown. The sequence came from a woman aged 18-35 years with type 1 diabetes. Material: naive CD4+ T cells from blood. The chain uses TRBV29-1 and TRBJ2-6, with D hard to call. The CDR3 nucleotides are TGCAGCGTTGAGGTAGCTGGGGCCAACGTCCTGACTTTC. This translates into CSVEVAGANVLTF.